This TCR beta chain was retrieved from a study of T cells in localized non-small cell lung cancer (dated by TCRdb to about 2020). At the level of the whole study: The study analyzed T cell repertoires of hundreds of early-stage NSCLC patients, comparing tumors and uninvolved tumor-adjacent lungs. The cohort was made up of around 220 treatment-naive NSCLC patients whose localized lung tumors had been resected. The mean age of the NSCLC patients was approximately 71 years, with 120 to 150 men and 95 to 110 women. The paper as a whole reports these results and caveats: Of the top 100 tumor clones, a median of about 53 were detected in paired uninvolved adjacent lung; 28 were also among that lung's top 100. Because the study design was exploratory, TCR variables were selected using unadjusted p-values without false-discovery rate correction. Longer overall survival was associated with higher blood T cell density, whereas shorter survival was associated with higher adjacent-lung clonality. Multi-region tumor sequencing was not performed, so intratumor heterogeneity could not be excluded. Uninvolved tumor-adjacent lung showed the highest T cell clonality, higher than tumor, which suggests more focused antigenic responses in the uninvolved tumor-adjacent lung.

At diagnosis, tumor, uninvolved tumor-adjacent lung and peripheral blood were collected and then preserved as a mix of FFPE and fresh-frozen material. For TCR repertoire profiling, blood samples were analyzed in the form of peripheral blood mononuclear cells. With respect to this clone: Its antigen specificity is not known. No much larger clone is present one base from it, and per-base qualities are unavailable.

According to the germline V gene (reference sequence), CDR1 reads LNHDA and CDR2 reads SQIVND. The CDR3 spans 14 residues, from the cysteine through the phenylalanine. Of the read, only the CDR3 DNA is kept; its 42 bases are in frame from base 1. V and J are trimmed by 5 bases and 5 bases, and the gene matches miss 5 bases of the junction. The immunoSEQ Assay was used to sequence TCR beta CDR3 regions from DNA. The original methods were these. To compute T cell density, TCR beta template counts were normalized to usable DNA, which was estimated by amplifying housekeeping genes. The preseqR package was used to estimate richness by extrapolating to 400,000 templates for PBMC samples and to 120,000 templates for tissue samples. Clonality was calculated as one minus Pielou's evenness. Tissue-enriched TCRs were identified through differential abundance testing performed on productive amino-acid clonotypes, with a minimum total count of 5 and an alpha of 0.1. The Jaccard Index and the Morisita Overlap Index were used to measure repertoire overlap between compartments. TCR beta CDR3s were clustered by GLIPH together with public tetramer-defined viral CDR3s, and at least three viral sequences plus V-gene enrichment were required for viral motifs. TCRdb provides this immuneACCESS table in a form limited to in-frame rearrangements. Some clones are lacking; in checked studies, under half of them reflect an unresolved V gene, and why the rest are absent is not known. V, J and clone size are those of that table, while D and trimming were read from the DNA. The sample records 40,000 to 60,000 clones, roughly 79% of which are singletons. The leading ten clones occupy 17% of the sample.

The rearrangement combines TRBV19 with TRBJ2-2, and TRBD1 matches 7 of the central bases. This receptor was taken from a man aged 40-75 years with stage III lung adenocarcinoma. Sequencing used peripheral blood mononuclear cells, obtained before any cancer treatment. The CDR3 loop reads CASSVLQGTGELFF. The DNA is TGTGCCAGTAGTGTACTACAGGGGACCGGGGAGCTGTTTTTT.